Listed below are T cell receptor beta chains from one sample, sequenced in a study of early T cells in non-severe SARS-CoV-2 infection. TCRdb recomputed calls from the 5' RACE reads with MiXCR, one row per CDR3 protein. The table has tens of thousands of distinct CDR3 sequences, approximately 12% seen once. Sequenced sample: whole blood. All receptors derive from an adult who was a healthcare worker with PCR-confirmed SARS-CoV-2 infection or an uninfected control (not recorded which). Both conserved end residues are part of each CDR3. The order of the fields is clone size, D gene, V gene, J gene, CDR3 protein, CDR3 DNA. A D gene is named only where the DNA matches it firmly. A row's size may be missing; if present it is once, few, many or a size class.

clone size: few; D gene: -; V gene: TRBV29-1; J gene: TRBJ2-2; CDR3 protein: CSVDQAGELFF; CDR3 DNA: TGCAGCGTTGATCAGGCCGGGGAGCTGTTTTTT
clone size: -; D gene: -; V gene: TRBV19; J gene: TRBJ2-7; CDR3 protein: CASISSSYEQYF; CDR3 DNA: TGTGCCAGTATTTCGAGCTCCTACGAGCAGTACTTC
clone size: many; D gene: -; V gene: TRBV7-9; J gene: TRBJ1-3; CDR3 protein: CASTLSSFAIYF; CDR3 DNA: TGTGCCAGCACCCTCTCCAGTTTCGCCATATATTTT
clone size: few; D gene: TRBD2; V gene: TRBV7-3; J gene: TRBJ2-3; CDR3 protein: CASSGRAKDTQYF; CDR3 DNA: TGTGCCAGCTCCGGGAGGGCCAAAGATACGCAGTATTTT
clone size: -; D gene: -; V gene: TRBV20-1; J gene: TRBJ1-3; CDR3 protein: CSASPPGRGDGNTIYF; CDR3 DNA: TGCAGTGCTAGCCCCCCGGGGCGGGGCGACGGAAACACCATATATTTT
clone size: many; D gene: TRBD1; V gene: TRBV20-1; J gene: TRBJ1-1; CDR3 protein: CSARTGGTEAFF; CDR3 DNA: TGCAGTGCTAGAACAGGGGGGACTGAAGCTTTCTTT
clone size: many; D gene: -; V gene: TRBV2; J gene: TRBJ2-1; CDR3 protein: CASNSRVWEQFF; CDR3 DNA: TGTGCCAGCAACAGCAGGGTTTGGGAGCAGTTCTTC
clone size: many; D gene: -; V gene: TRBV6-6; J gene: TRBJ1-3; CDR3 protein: CASSYSAGSGNTIYF; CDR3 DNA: TGTGCCAGCAGTTACTCCGCGGGCTCCGGAAACACCATATATTTT
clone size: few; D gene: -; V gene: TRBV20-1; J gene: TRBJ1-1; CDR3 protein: CSASSSGHTRPAFF; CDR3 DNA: TGCAGTGCTAGTAGTTCGGGACATACCCGACCTGCTTTCTTT
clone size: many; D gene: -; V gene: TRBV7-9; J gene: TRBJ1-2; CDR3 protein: CASSFGAGNGYTF; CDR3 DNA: TGTGCCAGCAGCTTTGGGGCAGGGAATGGCTACACCTTC
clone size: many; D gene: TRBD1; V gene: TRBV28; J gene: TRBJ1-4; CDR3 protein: CASSRRQGREKLFF; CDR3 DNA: TGTGCCAGCAGCCGTCGACAGGGCCGTGAAAAACTGTTTTTT